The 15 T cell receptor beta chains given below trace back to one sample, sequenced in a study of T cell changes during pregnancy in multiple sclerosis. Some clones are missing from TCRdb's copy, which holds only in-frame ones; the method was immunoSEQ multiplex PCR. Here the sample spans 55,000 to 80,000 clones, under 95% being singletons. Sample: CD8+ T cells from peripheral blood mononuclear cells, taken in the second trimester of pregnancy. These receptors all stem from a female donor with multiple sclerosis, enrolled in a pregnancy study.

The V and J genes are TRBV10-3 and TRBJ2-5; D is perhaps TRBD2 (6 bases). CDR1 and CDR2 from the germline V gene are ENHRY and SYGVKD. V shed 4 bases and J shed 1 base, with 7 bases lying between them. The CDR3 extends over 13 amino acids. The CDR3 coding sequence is TGTGCCATCAGTGCCGGGAGCCAAGAGACCCAGTACTTC. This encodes CAISAGSQETQYF.

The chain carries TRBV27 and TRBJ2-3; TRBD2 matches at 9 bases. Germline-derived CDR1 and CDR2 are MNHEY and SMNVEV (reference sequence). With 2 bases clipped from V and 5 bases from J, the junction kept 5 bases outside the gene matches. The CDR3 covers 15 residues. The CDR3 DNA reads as TGTGCCAGCAGTTTAGCTAGCGGGATCGGAGATACGCAGTATTTT. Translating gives CASSLASGIGDTQYF.

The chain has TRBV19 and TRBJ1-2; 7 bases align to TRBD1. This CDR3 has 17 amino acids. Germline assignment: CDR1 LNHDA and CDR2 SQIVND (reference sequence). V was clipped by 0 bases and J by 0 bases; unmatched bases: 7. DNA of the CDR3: TGTGCCAGTAGTATAGATACGACAGGGTGGACTAACTATGGCTACACCTTC. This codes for CASSIDTTGWTNYGYTF.

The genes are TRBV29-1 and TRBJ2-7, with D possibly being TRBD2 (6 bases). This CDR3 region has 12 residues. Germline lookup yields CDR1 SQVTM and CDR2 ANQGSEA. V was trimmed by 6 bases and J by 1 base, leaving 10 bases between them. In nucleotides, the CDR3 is TGCAGCGTCATCGGGACTTCCTACGAGCAGTACTTC. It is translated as CSVIGTSYEQYF.

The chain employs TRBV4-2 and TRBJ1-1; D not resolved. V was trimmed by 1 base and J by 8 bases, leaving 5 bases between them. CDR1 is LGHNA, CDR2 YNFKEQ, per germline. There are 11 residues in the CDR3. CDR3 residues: CASSQGPEAFF. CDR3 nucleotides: TGTGCCAGCAGCCAAGGGCCCGAAGCTTTCTTT.

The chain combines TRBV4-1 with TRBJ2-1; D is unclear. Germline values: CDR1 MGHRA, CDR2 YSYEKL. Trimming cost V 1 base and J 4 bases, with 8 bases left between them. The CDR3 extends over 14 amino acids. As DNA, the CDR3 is TGCGCCAGCAGCCAAGGTACACCGTACAATGAGCAGTTCTTC. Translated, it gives CASSQGTPYNEQFF.

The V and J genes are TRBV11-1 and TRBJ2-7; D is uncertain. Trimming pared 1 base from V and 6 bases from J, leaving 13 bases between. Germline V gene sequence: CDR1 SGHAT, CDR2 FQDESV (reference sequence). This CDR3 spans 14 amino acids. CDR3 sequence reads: CASSLVDRSVEQYF. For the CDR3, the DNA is TGTGCCAGCAGCTTAGTAGATAGATCGGTCGAGCAGTACTTC.

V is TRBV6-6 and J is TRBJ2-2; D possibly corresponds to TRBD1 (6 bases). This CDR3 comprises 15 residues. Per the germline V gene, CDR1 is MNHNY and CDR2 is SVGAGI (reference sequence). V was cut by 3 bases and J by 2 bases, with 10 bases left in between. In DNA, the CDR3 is TGTGCCAGCAGTTATGACAGGCCAAACACCGGGGAGCTGTTTTTT. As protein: CASSYDRPNTGELFF.

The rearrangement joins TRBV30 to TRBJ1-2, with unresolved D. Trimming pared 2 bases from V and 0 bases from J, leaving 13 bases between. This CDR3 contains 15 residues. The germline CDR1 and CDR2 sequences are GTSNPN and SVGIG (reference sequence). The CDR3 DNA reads TGTGCCTGGAGTCCAAGCAACGGAGCTAACTATGGCTACACCTTC. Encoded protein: CAWSPSNGANYGYTF.

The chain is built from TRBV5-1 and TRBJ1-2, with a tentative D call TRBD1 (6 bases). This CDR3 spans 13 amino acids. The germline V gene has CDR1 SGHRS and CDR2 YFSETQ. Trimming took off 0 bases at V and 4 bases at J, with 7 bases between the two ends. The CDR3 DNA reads TGCGCCAGCAGCTTGGAAGGGGGCTATGGCTACACCTTC. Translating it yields CASSLEGGYGYTF. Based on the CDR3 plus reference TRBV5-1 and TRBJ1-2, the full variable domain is KAGVTQTPRYLIKTRGQQVTLSCSPISGHRSVSWYQQTPGQGLQFLFEYFSETQRNKGNFPGRFSGRQFSNSRSEMNVSTLELGDSALYLCASSLEGGYGYTFGSGTRLTVV.

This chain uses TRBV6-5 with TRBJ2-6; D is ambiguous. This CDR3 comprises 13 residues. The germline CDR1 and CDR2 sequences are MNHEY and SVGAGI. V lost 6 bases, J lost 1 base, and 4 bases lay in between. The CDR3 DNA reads TGTGCCAGCAGATTATCTGGGGCCAACGTCCTGACTTTC. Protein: CASRLSGANVLTF.

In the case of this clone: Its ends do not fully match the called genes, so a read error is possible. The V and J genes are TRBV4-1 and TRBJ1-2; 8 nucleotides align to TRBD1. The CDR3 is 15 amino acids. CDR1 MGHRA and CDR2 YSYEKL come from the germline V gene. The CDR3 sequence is CASRQGDQGADGYTF. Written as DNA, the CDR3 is TGCGCCAGCAGGCAAGGTGATCAGGGGGCGGATGGCTACACCTTC.

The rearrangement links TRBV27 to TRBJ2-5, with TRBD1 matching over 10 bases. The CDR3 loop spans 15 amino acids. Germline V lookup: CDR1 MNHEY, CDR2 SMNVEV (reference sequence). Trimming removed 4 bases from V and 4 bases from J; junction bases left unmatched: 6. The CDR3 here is CASSSPGQGRETQYF. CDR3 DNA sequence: TGTGCCAGCAGTTCACCGGGACAGGGGCGAGAGACCCAGTACTTC.

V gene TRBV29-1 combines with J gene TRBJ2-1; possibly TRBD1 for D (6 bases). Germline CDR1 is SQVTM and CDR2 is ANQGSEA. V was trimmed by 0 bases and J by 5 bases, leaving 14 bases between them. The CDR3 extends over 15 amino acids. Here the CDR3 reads CSVEEVQGQHNEQFF. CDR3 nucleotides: TGCAGCGTTGAAGAAGTCCAGGGGCAACACAATGAGCAGTTCTTC.

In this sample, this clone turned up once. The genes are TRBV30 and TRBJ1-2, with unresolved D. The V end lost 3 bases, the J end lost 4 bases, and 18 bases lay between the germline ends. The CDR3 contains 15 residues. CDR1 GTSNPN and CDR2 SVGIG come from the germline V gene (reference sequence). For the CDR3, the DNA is TGTGCCTGGAGCGGGGTCGGAGTTTCCCTCTATGGCTACACCTTC. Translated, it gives CAWSGVGVSLYGYTF.